This is a list of T cell receptor beta chains from one sample in a study of T-cell memory formation after mild COVID-19. TCRdb analysed the 5' RACE reads with MiXCR anew, one entry per CDR3 protein. Altogether hundreds of thousands of distinct CDR3 sequences are present, 20% being singletons, with the ten largest covering 21%. What was sequenced was PBMCs or a T cell subset sorted from them (not recorded which). The origin of the receptors is a man aged 18 to 30 who had mild COVID-19 (a few samples of this study predate the infection). Cell type and time point are not known. Both conserved end residues are part of each CDR3. The D gene is left open where the match is weak. Expanded clones get a size class; other rows say once, few or many, or leave the size out.

>TRBD1|NA|TRBJ1-2|TRBV20-1
TGCAGTGCTAGTCCTGCAGGGGGCGAAGGCTATGGCTACACCTTC
CSASPAGGEGYGYTF
>TRBD1|NA|TRBJ2-7|TRBV5-1
TGCGCCAGCAGCGTGGACAGGGCCTACGAGCAGTACTTC
CASSVDRAYEQYF
>TRBD2|NA|TRBJ2-5|TRBV7-8
TGTGCCAGCAGCTTCGCGCTAGCGGGACGAGAGACCCAGTACTTC
CASSFALAGRETQYF
>TRBD1|NA|TRBJ2-2|TRBV29-1
TGCAGCGTTTACACGGGACAGGGCATGGACACCGGGGAGCTGTTTTTT
CSVYTGQGMDTGELFF
>NA|NA|TRBJ2-2|TRBV9
TGTGCCAGCACCCGGGTTACGGGACCTACGAACACCGGGGAGCTGTTTTTT
CASTRVTGPTNTGELFF
>NA|few|TRBJ2-1|TRBV11-2
TGTGCCAGCACCCTGGGACTGTACAATGAGCAGTTCTTC
CASTLGLYNEQFF
>NA|NA|TRBJ2-5|TRBV6-2/TRBV6-3
TGTGCCAGCGATGGGCAGGGGTATGAGGGGTTCCAAGAGACCCAGTACTTC
CASDGQGYEGFQETQYF
>NA|NA|TRBJ1-1|TRBV19
TGTGCCAGTAGTATAGAGGTGAGGGTCGCGGCTTTCTTT
CASSIEVRVAAFF
>NA|NA|TRBJ2-4|TRBV5-5
TGTGCCACCTTGGCGGGCCTCTCAGGCATTCAGTACTTC
CATLAGLSGIQYF
>TRBD2|few|TRBJ2-3|TRBV3-1
TGTGCCAGCAGCCGCCGGACTAGCGGGGATTTCACAGATACGCAGTATTTT
CASSRRTSGDFTDTQYF
>TRBD1|few|TRBJ1-1|TRBV12-3/TRBV12-4
TGTGCCAGCAGTACCGACAGGGGCTGGAACACTGAAGCTTTCTTT
CASSTDRGWNTEAFF
>NA|few|TRBJ2-5|TRBV10-3
TGTGCCATCAGTGAGGGGGAGGCAGAGACCCAGTACTTC
CAISEGEAETQYF
>NA|few|TRBJ1-4|TRBV5-1
TGCGCCAGCAGCTTGTCAAACTGGGAAAATGAAAAACTGTTTTTT
CASSLSNWENEKLFF
>NA|NA|TRBJ1-1|TRBV5-1
TGCGCCAGCAGCTTGGCTCTCCACACTGAAGCTTTCTTT
CASSLALHTEAFF
>NA|NA|TRBJ1-2|TRBV29-1
TGCAGCTCCAGGGATCGGATGGACTATGGCTACACCTTC
CSSRDRMDYGYTF
>NA|NA|TRBJ1-5|TRBV3-1
TGTGCCAGCAGCCCGACACCGCGGGCGGATCAGCCCCAGCATTTT
CASSPTPRADQPQHF
>NA|few|TRBJ2-2|TRBV4-2
TGTGCCAGCAGCCAAGGTTTGGGGGCCCGAGACACCGGGGAGCTGTTTTTT
CASSQGLGARDTGELFF
>TRBD1|NA|TRBJ1-6|TRBV10-2
TGCGCCAGCAGCCCCTCTGGGGACAGTCGTTCACCCCTCCACTTT
CASSPSGDSRSPLHF
>NA|many|TRBJ2-1|TRBV5-1
TGCGCCAGCAGCTTAATCCAGAGCTCCTACAATGAGCAGTTCTTC
CASSLIQSSYNEQFF
>NA|NA|TRBJ2-2|TRBV20-1
TGCAGTGCTAGAGCGACTGACACCGGGGAGCTGTTTTTT
CSARATDTGELFF
>TRBD1|NA|TRBJ1-3|TRBV5-6
TGTGCCAGCAGCTCCCTTGACAGGGCTGGAAACACCATATATTTT
CASSSLDRAGNTIYF
>NA|NA|TRBJ2-4|TRBV5-4
TGTGCCAGCAGCTTACAGAAAAACATTCAGTACTTC
CASSLQKNIQYF